This record concerns one T cell receptor beta chain sequence. No antigen is known for it. MiXCR, run by TCRdb on the RT-PCR reads, gives a single entry per CDR3 protein. This sample has a few hundred thousand distinct CDR3 sequences, with around 7.9% found just once. The sample comes from a study of response to subunit inactivated influenza vaccine. Study-wide results and caveats: Authors suggested each seasonal flu vaccination may recruit only limited numbers of new T cells.

The CDR3 is made up of 13 amino acids. In germline, CDR1 is LGHNA, CDR2 YNFKEQ. Trimming took 5 bases from V and 9 from J; bases not matched to a gene: 4. This sequence joins TRBV4-2 and TRBJ1-6, with TRBD1 identical over 7 bases. Material: PBMCs from blood, obtained roughly 24 months after vaccination. This receptor was obtained from a man between 50 and 70 years old who received an inactivated influenza vaccine. The CDR3 region is CASSESGGSPLHF. CDR3 bases: TGTGCCAGCAGCGAATCAGGGGGTTCACCCCTCCACTTT.